Detailed here is one T cell receptor beta chain. This CDR3 contains 16 residues. Germline-derived CDR1 and CDR2 are SGHDN and FVKESK. The J segment lost 2 bases and the V segment lost 4 bases, leaving 5 bases of the junction unmatched. Only in-frame clones appear in the TCRdb table, and some are missing; sequencing was by immunoSEQ multiplex PCR. The table includes approximately 340,000 clones, approximately 84% detected once. The data were obtained in a study of Ad26.COV2.S vaccination and SARS-CoV-2 variants. In the study overall: Among those in the COV1001 Ad26.COV2.S trial arm was the donor.

As to treatment: some 19 received Ad26.COV2.S at low or high dose, single or two shots; roughly 5 received placebo; per-sample allocation not given. Samples were taken on day 63 after the first vaccine or placebo injection. Vaccination employed an Ad26 vector expressing the Wuhan-strain SARS-CoV-2 spike. Source: peripheral blood, taken in a trial of Ad26.COV2.S vaccine versus placebo. V gene TRBV14 combines with J gene TRBJ2-6; 7 bases align to TRBD1. The TCR comes from a person between 18 and 59 years old who received the Ad26.COV2.S COVID-19 vaccine or a placebo. The CDR3 nucleotides are TGTGCCAGCAGCCCTGAGACAGGGCCTGGGGCCAACGTCCTGACTTTC. Its protein is CASSPETGPGANVLTF.